The rows below give T cell receptor beta chains drawn from one sample of a study of human T cells and chemical hapten exposure. Using its own MiXCR run on the RACE reads, TCRdb lists one record per CDR3 protein. The sample consists of about 250,000 distinct CDR3 sequences, almost 8% of them appearing once. Sequencing was performed on whole blood, taken in connection with sensitization to the hapten diphenylcyclopropenone (DPC). The source is a man aged 18-30 years with alopecia areata. Some clones in this sample may be carry-over from other donors' samples. Each CDR3 is given without its conserved first and last residue.

TRBJ1-1,TRBV5-1,ASSLPQGVTNTEAF
TRBJ2-2,TRBV3-2,ASSQKGPPNTGELF
TRBJ1-5,TRBV12-3/TRBV12-4,ASRYTNQPQH
TRBJ1-1,TRBV11-2,ASSYTENTEAF
TRBJ1-6,TRBV27,ASSSRAWSYNSPLH
TRBJ1-6,TRBV3-1,ASRRGGGRTDSPLH
TRBJ1-2,TRBV11-2,ASSLDFGTYYGYT
TRBJ1-6,TRBV6-2/TRBV6-3,ASLLGGNSPLH
TRBJ2-3,TRBV7-2,ASSLVRDGTDTQY
TRBJ1-1,TRBV6-2/TRBV6-3,ASNRQGNTEAF
TRBJ1-5,TRBV12-3/TRBV12-4,ASSFYRASSNQPQH
TRBJ1-2,TRBV4-3,ASSQDRHTYGYT
TRBJ1-1,TRBV5-1,ASKGGSATEAF
TRBJ2-4,TRBV4-3,ASSQDYGNRGNIQY
TRBJ1-5,TRBV10-3,AISATPGEAQPQH
TRBJ2-2,TRBV29-1,SVTANVAGEYTGELF
TRBJ1-1,TRBV29-1,SGAGWDGTNTEAF